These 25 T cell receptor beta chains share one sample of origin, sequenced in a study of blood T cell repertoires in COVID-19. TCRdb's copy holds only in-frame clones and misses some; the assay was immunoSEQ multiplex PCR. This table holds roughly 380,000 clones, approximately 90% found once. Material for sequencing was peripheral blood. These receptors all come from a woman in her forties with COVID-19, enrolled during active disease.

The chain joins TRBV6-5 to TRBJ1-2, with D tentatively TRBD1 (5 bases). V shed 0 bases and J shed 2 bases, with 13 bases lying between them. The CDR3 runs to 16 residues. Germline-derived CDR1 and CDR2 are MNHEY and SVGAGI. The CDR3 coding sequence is TGTGCCAGCAGTTACTCGGGGCGAGTGACCAACTATGGCTACACCTTC. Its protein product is CASSYSGRVTNYGYTF.

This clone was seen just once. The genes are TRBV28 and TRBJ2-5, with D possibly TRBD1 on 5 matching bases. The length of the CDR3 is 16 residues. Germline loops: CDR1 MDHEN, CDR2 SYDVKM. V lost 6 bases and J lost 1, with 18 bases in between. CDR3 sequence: CASSRPIGVGQETQYF. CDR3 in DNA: TGTGCCAGCAGCCGGCCCATAGGGGTGGGCCAAGAGACCCAGTACTTC.

CDR3 in DNA: TGTGCCAGCAGCTTATTGACAGCCAACGAGCAGTACTTC. Its protein is CASSLLTANEQYF. V gene TRBV7-9 combines with J gene TRBJ2-7; TRBD1 is a possible D gene (5 bases). The CDR3 has 13 residues. The germline V gene has CDR1 SEHNR and CDR2 FQNEAQ (reference sequence). V shed 2 bases and J shed 5 bases, with 10 bases lying between them.

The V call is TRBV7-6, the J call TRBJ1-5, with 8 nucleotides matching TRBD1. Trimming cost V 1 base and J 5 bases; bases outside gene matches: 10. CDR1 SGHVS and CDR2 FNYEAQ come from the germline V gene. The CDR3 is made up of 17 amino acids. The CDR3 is CASSLVEGQGADQPQHF. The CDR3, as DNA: TGTGCCAGCAGCTTAGTGGAGGGGCAGGGGGCCGATCAGCCCCAGCATTTT.

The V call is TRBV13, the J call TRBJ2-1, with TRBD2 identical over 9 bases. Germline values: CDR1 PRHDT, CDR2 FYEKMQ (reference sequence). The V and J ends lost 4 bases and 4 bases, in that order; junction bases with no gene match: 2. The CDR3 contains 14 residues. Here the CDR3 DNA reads TGTGCCAGCAGCTCTCTAGCGGGGTACAATGAGCAGTTCTTC. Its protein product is CASSSLAGYNEQFF.

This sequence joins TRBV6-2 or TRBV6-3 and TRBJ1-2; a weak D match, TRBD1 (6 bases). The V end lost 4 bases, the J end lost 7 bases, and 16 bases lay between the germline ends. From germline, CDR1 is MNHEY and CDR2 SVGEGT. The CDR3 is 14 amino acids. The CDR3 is CASSSTGLRGGYTF. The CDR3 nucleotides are TGTGCCAGCAGTTCGACAGGCCTTCGGGGTGGCTACACCTTC.

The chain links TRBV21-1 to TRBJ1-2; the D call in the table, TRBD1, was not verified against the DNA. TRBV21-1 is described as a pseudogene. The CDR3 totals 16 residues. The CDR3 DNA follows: TGTGCCAGCAACTGGGGCCGGACAGTCTCTAACTATGGCTACACCTTC. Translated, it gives CASNWGRTVSNYGYTF.

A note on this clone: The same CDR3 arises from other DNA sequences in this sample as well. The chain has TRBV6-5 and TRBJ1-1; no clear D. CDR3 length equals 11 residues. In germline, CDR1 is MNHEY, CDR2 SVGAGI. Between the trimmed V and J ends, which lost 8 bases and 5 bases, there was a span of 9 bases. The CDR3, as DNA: TGTGCCAGCTCCCGGGGAACTGAAGCTTTCTTT. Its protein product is CASSRGTEAFF.

The CDR3 sequence is CASSLSGSDTQYF. The CDR3 bases are TGTGCCAGCAGCTTGTCCGGGTCGGATACGCAGTATTTT. J is TRBJ2-3 and V is TRBV5-4; no firm D call. There are 13 residues in the CDR3. V dropped 1 base and J dropped 6 bases, with 9 bases sitting between them. Looked up from germline, CDR1 is SGHNT and CDR2 is YYREEE (reference sequence).

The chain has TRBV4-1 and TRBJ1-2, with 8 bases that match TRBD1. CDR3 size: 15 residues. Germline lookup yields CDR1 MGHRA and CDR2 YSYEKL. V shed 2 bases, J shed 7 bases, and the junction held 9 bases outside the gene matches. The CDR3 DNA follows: TGCGCCAGCAGCCAATCCCTTGACAGGGGCGGTGGCTACACCTTC. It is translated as CASSQSLDRGGGYTF.

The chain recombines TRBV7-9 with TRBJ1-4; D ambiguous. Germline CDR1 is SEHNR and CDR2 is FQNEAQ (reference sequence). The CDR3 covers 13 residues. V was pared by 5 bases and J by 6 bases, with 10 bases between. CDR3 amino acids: CASSQTGYEKLFF. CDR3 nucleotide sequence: TGTGCCAGCAGCCAGACGGGTTATGAAAAACTGTTTTTT.

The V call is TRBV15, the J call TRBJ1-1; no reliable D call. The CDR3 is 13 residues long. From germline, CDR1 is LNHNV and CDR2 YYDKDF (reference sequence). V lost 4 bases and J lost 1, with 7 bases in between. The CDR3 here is CATSMGANTEAFF. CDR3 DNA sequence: TGTGCCACCAGCATGGGAGCGAACACTGAAGCTTTCTTT. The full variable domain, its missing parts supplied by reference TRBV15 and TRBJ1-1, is DAMVIQNPRYQVTQFGKPVTLSCSQTLNHNVMYWYQQKSSQAPKLLFHYYDKDFNNEADTPDNFQSRRPNTSFCFLDIRSPGLGDTAMYLCATSMGANTEAFFGQGTRLTVV.

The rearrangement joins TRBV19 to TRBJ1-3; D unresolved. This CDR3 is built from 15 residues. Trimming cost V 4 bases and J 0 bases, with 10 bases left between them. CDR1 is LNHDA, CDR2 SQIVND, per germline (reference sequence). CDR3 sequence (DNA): TGTGCCAGTAGTAACACCGCTTCCTCTGGAAACACCATATATTTT. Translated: CASSNTASSGNTIYF.

The CDR3: CASSRETENYGYTF. The CDR3 bases are TGCGCCAGCAGCCGCGAGACGGAGAACTATGGCTACACCTTC. The chain joins TRBV5-1 to TRBJ1-2; D remains ambiguous. V gave up 4 bases and J gave up 2 bases, with 12 bases separating them. The CDR3 loop spans 14 amino acids. Germline V CDR1 and CDR2: SGHRS, YFSETQ.

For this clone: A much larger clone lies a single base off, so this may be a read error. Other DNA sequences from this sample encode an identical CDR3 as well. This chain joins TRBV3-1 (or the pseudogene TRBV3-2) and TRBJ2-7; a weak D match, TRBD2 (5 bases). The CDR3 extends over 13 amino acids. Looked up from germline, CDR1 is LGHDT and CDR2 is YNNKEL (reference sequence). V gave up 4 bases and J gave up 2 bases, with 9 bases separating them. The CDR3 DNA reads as TGTGCCAGCAGCCGGACCGGGACCTACGAGCAGTACTTC. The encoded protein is CASSRTGTYEQYF.

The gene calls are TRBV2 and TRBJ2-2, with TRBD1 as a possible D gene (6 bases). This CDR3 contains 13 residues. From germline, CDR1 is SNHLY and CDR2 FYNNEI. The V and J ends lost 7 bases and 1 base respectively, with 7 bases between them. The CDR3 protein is CASNRENTGELFF. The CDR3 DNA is TGTGCCAGCAACAGGGAGAACACCGGGGAGCTGTTTTTT.

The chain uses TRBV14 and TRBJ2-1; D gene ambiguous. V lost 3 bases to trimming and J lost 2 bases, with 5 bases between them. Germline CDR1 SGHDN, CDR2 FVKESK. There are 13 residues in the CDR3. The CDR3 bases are TGTGCCAGCAGCCAGGCCCCCTACAATGAGCAGTTCTTC. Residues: CASSQAPYNEQFF.

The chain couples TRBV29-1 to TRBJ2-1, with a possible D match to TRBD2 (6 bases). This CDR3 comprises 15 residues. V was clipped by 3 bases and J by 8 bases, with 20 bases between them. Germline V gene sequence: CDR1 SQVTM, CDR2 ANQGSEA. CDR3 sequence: CSVESWGDPSYEQFF. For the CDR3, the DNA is TGCAGCGTTGAGTCTTGGGGGGACCCGTCCTATGAGCAGTTCTTC.

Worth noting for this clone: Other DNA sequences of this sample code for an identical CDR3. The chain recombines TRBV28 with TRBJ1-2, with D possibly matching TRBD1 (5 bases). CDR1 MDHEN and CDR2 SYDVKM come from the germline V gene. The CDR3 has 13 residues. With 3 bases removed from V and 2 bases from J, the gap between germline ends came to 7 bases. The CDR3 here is CASSLTANYGYTF. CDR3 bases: TGTGCCAGCAGTTTGACAGCGAACTATGGCTACACCTTC.

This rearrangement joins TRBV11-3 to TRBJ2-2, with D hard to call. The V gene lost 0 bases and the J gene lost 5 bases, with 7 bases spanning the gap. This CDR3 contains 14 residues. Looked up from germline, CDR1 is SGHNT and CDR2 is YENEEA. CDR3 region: CASSLDGPTGELFF. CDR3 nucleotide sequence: TGTGCCAGCAGCTTAGATGGGCCGACCGGGGAGCTGTTTTTT.

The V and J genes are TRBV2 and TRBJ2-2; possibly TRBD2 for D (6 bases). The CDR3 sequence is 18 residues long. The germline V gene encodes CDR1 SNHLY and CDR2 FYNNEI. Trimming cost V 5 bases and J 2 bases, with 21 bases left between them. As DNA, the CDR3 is TGTGCCAGCAGTACACATAAAGAGACTAGGGTTAACACCGGGGAGCTGTTTTTT. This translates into CASSTHKETRVNTGELFF.

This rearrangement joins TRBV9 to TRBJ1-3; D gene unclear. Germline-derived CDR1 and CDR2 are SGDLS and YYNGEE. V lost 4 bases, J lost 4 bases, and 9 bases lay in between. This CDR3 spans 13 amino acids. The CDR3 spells CASSPIQGNTIYF. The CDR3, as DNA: TGTGCCAGCAGCCCCATACAAGGAAACACCATATATTTT.

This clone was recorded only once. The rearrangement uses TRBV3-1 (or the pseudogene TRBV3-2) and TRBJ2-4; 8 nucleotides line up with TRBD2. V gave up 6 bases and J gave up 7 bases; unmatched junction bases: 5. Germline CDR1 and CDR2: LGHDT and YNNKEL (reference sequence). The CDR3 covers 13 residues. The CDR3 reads CASRSAGGNIQYF. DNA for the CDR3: TGTGCCAGCAGATCGGCGGGGGGTAACATTCAGTACTTC.

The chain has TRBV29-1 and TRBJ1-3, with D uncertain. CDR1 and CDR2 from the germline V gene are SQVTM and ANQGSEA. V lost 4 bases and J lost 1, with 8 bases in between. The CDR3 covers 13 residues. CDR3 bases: TGCAGCGTTGTCGACACATCTGGAAACACCATATATTTT. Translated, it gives CSVVDTSGNTIYF.

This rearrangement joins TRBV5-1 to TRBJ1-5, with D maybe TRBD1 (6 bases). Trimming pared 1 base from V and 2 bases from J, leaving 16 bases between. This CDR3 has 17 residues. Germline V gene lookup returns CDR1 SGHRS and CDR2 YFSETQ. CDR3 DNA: TGCGCCAGCAGCTTGACCGCGGGGGCATTTGGCAATCAGCCCCAGCATTTT. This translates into CASSLTAGAFGNQPQHF.